This T cell receptor beta chain is from a study of early T cells in non-severe SARS-CoV-2 infection. Study-level information: Alpha and beta chains were unpaired, from unsorted whole-blood bulk RNA.

From germline, CDR1 is SQVTM and CDR2 ANQGSEA. This CDR3 contains 11 residues. TCRdb analysed the 5' RACE reads with MiXCR anew, one entry per CDR3 protein. Of 64,000 or so distinct CDR3 sequences in the sample, 10% to 12% were seen once. This clonotype showed up many times. The germline gene is not matched at one end of the junction; a read error may be the cause. The starting material was whole blood, obtained at baseline. The TCR was taken from an adult who was a healthcare worker with PCR-confirmed SARS-CoV-2 infection or an uninfected control (not recorded which). The chain links TRBV29-1 to TRBJ2-1; TRBD1 is a possible D gene (6 bases). The CDR3 reads CSVAVLDRVDF. The DNA for the CDR3 is TGCAGCGTTGCCGTCCTGGACAGAGTAGATTTC.